This T cell receptor beta chain was sequenced in a study of T-cell reconstitution after alpha-beta-depleted transplantation in children. Overall study results and limits: The main origin of T-cell counts and diversity one year after transplant was newly produced T cells. Diversity of TCRbeta at day 60 was high in some patients, arising from surviving recipient T cells and thymic progenitors. About two months after transplant, alpha-beta T cells reportedly came from several hundred expanded graft clones.

This clonotype showed up just a few times. Antigen specificity is unknown. With 0 bases clipped from V and 4 bases from J, the junction kept 4 bases outside the gene matches. The germline CDR1 and CDR2 sequences are SGHVS and FQNEAQ. There are 15 residues in the CDR3. As it was prepared, the TCRbeta library received unique molecular identifiers. Using its own MiXCR run on the PCR reads, TCRdb lists one record per CDR3 protein. The sample yields about 590,000 distinct CDR3 sequences, approximately 13% seen once. J is TRBJ2-3 and V is TRBV7-8; TRBD1 matches at 7 bases. The sequence derives from a male patient younger than 18 who had a stem cell transplant for acute myeloid leukemia, so the T cells may come from the graft donor. Sequences were derived from PBMCs, mostly from graft donor cells, sampled 360 days after TCRalphabeta/CD19-depleted stem cell transplant. The CDR3 DNA follows: TGTGCCAGCAGCTTAGCGGGGCAGGGGGCAGATACGCAGTATTTT. This sequence encodes CASSLAGQGADTQYF.